This T cell receptor (beta chain) was identified during a study of regulatory T cells in long-lasting Graves disease. Points from the study as a whole: Patients with persistent Graves' had lower TCR diversity than newly diagnosed patients. Newly diagnosed patients shared about a thousand public clonotypes; persistent patients shared around 2,500. When disease was persistent, TRBV28, TRBJ1-2 and TRBJ2-5 were the favored segments.

Deletions cut 6 bases from V and 3 bases from J, with 8 bases between. The length of the CDR3 is 12 residues. CDR1 and CDR2 (germline): MDHEN, SYDVKM. Turning to this clonotype: What it recognizes is unknown.

Time point denoted: persistent/refractory GD, antithyroid drugs over 5 years with positive TRAb. There was RNA extracted from PBMCs, and the TCR library was made from it. Staff drew nine milliliters of peripheral blood into EDTA tubes. In building TCR beta libraries, iRepertoire HTBI primers were used together with Arm-PCR of CDR3 regions. MiXCR was run by TCRdb on the multiplex PCR reads, yielding one entry per CDR3 protein. There are some 340,000 distinct CDR3 sequences in the sample; roughly 24% occur only once, and about 27% lies in the top ten. The source is a middle-aged woman with Graves disease. This sample comprised peripheral blood mononuclear cells (PBMCs), obtained when the disease was refractory, from a patient treated with antithyroid drugs. This chain connects TRBV28 to TRBJ1-2; TRBD1 is a possible D gene (6 bases). DNA for the CDR3: TGTGCCAGCAGCTACAGGGACTATGGCTACACCTTC. Translated, it gives CASSYRDYGYTF.